These 25 T cell receptor beta chains share one sample of origin, sequenced in a study of cytomegalovirus exposure and HLA in healthy donors. Only in-frame clones appear in the TCRdb table, and some are missing; sequencing was by immunoSEQ multiplex PCR. Counted here are 120,000 or so clones, about 92% occurring once; the ten biggest clones make up around 1.9%. The specimen sequenced was PBMCs. These receptors were taken from a woman aged 18-29 years in good health and CMV-seronegative.

DNA for the CDR3: TGTGCCAGCAGCTTAGGGGGCAGCAATCAGCCCCAGCATTTT. Protein product: CASSLGGSNQPQHF. The rearrangement uses TRBV11-2 and TRBJ1-5; maybe TRBD1 (5 bases). Trimming cost V 1 base and J 1 base, with 5 bases left between them. Germline CDR1 is SGHAT and CDR2 is FQNNGV. The CDR3 has 14 amino acids.

This clone was detected once. The chain uses TRBV7-2 and TRBJ2-7; possible D gene TRBD1, 5 bases. Trimming took 6 bases from V and 2 from J, leaving 8 bases between them. The germline V gene has CDR1 SGHTA and CDR2 FQGNSA. The CDR3 spans 12 residues. Here the CDR3 reads CASSRTPYEQYF. DNA of the CDR3: TGTGCCAGCAGTCGGACACCCTACGAGCAGTACTTC.

This clone was picked up one time. The gene calls are TRBV5-1 and TRBJ2-1; weak D call: TRBD2 (6 bases). Per the germline V gene, CDR1 is SGHRS and CDR2 is YFSETQ. Trimming pared 0 bases from V and 8 bases from J, leaving 15 bases between. CDR3 length: 15 amino acids. The CDR3 DNA sequence: TGCGCCAGCAGCTTGGCGACTAGGGGTTGGGATGAGCAGTTCTTC. Protein: CASSLATRGWDEQFF.

The chain joins TRBV7-3 to TRBJ1-1; D uncertain. The V gene lost 4 bases and the J gene lost 5 bases, with 11 bases spanning the gap. Germline loops: CDR1 SGHTA, CDR2 FQGTGA. The CDR3 loop spans 13 amino acids. CDR3 loop: CASSSQPGTEAFF. CDR3 coding DNA: TGTGCCAGCAGCTCCCAACCGGGAACTGAAGCTTTCTTT.

The chain is built from TRBV5-1 and TRBJ2-7; D not certain. The CDR3 extends over 15 amino acids. V was trimmed by 3 bases and J by 0 bases, leaving 13 bases between them. The germline V gene encodes CDR1 SGHRS and CDR2 YFSETQ. As DNA, the CDR3 is TGCGCCAGCAGCTCCGACGGTAGGAGCTCCTACGAGCAGTACTTC. It encodes CASSSDGRSSYEQYF. Drawing the rest from reference TRBV5-1 and TRBJ2-7, the complete variable domain is KAGVTQTPRYLIKTRGQQVTLSCSPISGHRSVSWYQQTPGQGLQFLFEYFSETQRNKGNFPGRFSGRQFSNSRSEMNVSTLELGDSALYLCASSSDGRSSYEQYFGPGTRLTVT.

This clone was detected only once. The rearrangement joins TRBV10-1 to TRBJ1-5; no clear D gene. This CDR3 region has 15 residues. Germline CDR1 and CDR2: WNHNN and SYGVQD (reference sequence). The V gene lost 9 bases and the J gene lost 0 bases, with 15 bases spanning the gap. The CDR3 region has the DNA TGCGCCAGGTCCGGGAGAGGTTTTAGCAATCAGCCCCAGCATTTT. This sequence encodes CARSGRGFSNQPQHF.

This chain joins TRBV10-3 and TRBJ1-1, with D possibly TRBD1 on 5 matching bases. This CDR3 is 13 amino acids long. Deletions cut 3 bases from V and 5 bases from J, with 10 bases between. Germline CDR1 is ENHRY and CDR2 is SYGVKD. The CDR3 loop reads CAISDRADTEAFF. CDR3 DNA sequence: TGTGCCATCAGTGACAGGGCCGATACTGAAGCTTTCTTT.

This sequence joins TRBV4-1 and TRBJ2-7; 9 positions agree with TRBD1. From germline, CDR1 is MGHRA and CDR2 YSYEKL. The CDR3 runs to 14 residues. The V gene end was trimmed by 4 bases and the J gene end by 6 bases; junction bases not matched to a gene: 7. In DNA form, the CDR3 reads TGCGCCAGCAGCCTCGGGACAGGGTCGTCCGAGCAGTACTTC. As protein: CASSLGTGSSEQYF.

The chain employs TRBV4-3 and TRBJ2-2; D is unresolved. V was cut by 1 base and J by 7 bases, with 7 bases left in between. The V gene's germline CDR1 is LGHNA and CDR2 YSLEER. The CDR3 sequence is 13 residues long. The CDR3 protein is CASSQASLGELFF. For the CDR3, the DNA is TGCGCCAGCAGCCAAGCGAGCCTCGGGGAGCTGTTTTTT.

The DNA of the CDR3 is TGCGCCAGCAGCTTTCGACTAGCGGGAGTGTATGGGGCCGGGGAGCTGTTTTTT. Residues: CASSFRLAGVYGAGELFF. V usage is TRBV5-1 and J usage is TRBJ2-2; 12 nucleotides match TRBD2. Germline CDR1 and CDR2: SGHRS and YFSETQ. V lost 2 bases and J lost 6; bases outside the gene matches: 11. There are 18 residues in the CDR3.

This clone was counted a single time. This chain links TRBV7-9 with TRBJ2-5; D not certain. In germline, CDR1 is SEHNR, CDR2 FQNEAQ (reference sequence). The CDR3 extends over 12 amino acids. V lost 5 bases to trimming and J lost 5 bases, with 9 bases between them. Written as DNA, the CDR3 is TGTGCCAGCAGCACAACGTGGGAGACCCAGTACTTC. It specifies CASSTTWETQYF.

This sequence joins TRBV28 and TRBJ2-3; maybe TRBD2 (6 bases). Per the germline V gene, CDR1 is MDHEN and CDR2 is SYDVKM. The CDR3 consists of 16 residues. V was cut by 5 bases and J by 1 base, with 16 bases left in between. CDR3 region: CASSHKVGEGTDTQYF. CDR3 nucleotides: TGTGCCAGCAGTCATAAAGTGGGGGAGGGCACAGATACGCAGTATTTT.

This chain links TRBV7-8 with TRBJ2-7; 8 nucleotides align to TRBD2. The CDR3 is 15 residues long. Germline V lookup: CDR1 SGHVS, CDR2 FQNEAQ. V shed 4 bases, J shed 2 bases, and the junction held 7 bases outside the gene matches. The CDR3 nucleotides are TGTGCCAGCAGCTCCAGCGGGGGCGCAACCTACGAGCAGTACTTC. It specifies CASSSSGGATYEQYF. Full variable domain (missing parts from reference TRBV7-8 and TRBJ2-7): GAGVSQSPRYKVAKRGQDVALRCDPISGHVSLFWYQQALGQGPEFLTYFQNEAQLDKSGLPSDRFFAERPEGSVSTLKIQRTQQEDSAVYLCASSSSGGATYEQYFGPGTRLTVT.

V is TRBV27 and J is TRBJ1-1; no reliable D call. Germline CDR1 and CDR2: MNHEY and SMNVEV (reference sequence). Trimming stripped 7 bases from V and 6 bases from J, with 18 bases between. The CDR3 contains 14 residues. The CDR3 sequence: CASTTLRGSPEAFF. CDR3 nucleotides: TGTGCCAGCACAACACTGCGGGGTAGCCCTGAAGCTTTCTTT.

The J gene is TRBJ1-5, the V gene TRBV7-9, with 8 bases matching TRBD1. V lost 3 bases and J lost 2; bases outside the gene matches: 6. The germline gives CDR1 SEHNR, CDR2 FQNEAQ (reference sequence). The CDR3 is 16 residues long. The CDR3 protein is CASSFQGAPGNQPQHF. CDR3 DNA sequence: TGTGCCAGCAGCTTTCAGGGGGCGCCGGGCAATCAGCCCCAGCATTTT.

V is TRBV5-1 and J is TRBJ2-3; D gene unclear. The CDR3 runs to 17 residues. Germline V gene data show CDR1 as SGHRS and CDR2 as YFSETQ. Trimming pared 2 bases from V and 4 bases from J, leaving 20 bases between. Here the CDR3 reads CASSFSYSQDTADTQYF. The CDR3 coding sequence is TGCGCCAGCAGCTTCTCATACAGTCAGGATACCGCAGATACGCAGTATTTT.

The V gene is TRBV15, the J gene TRBJ1-3; TRBD1 is a possible D gene (6 bases). The CDR3 is 16 residues long. Per the germline V gene, CDR1 is LNHNV and CDR2 is YYDKDF (reference sequence). With 0 bases removed from V and 0 bases from J, the gap between germline ends came to 9 bases. The CDR3 bases are TGTGCCACCAGCAGAGATGCAGGGGACTCTGGAAACACCATATATTTT. It codes for CATSRDAGDSGNTIYF.

This clone was counted once. The chain combines TRBV5-4 with TRBJ2-4; 10 nucleotides align to TRBD1. The ends lost 1 base at V and 6 bases at J; junction bases unmatched: 10. Germline V gene data show CDR1 as SGHNT and CDR2 as YYREEE (reference sequence). There are 17 residues in the CDR3. The CDR3 bases are TGTGCCAGCAGCTTGTGGGTCCAGACAGGGGGCGGAAACATTCAGTACTTC. Translated: CASSLWVQTGGGNIQYF.

This sequence joins TRBV6-5 and TRBJ1-2; tentative D call: TRBD1 (5 bases). The CDR3 sequence is 13 residues long. The germline V gene encodes CDR1 MNHEY and CDR2 SVGAGI. V lost 1 base, J lost 2 bases, and 5 bases lay in between. The CDR3 DNA is TGTGCCAGCAGTTACTGGACAAACTATGGCTACACCTTC. Protein product: CASSYWTNYGYTF.

This chain links TRBV7-2 with TRBJ1-6; D is undetermined. V gave up 1 base and J gave up 6 bases, with 7 bases separating them. Germline V gene sequence: CDR1 SGHTA, CDR2 FQGNSA. The length of the CDR3 is 14 residues. This CDR3 reads CASSLERSNSPLHF. CDR3 coding DNA: TGTGCCAGCAGCTTAGAAAGGAGTAATTCACCCCTCCACTTT. Variable domain in full (rest from reference TRBV7-2 and TRBJ1-6): GAGVSQSPSNKVTEKGKDVELRCDPISGHTALYWYRQSLGQGLEFLIYFQGNSAPDKSGLPSDRFSAERTGGSVSTLTIQRTQQEDSAVYLCASSLERSNSPLHFGNGTRLTVT.

The chain joins TRBV11-2 to TRBJ1-3; D remains ambiguous. The V gene lost 0 bases and the J gene lost 0 bases, with 9 bases spanning the gap. The germline V gene encodes CDR1 SGHAT and CDR2 FQNNGV. This CDR3 has 16 residues. CDR3 amino acids: CASSLDPASSGNTIYF. In nucleotides, the CDR3 is TGTGCCAGCAGCTTAGATCCCGCCAGCTCTGGAAACACCATATATTTT.

The rearrangement links TRBV7-9 to TRBJ1-3; D ambiguous. Germline V lookup: CDR1 SEHNR, CDR2 FQNEAQ (reference sequence). This CDR3 has 14 amino acids. Trimming removed 6 bases from V and 2 bases from J, with 11 bases in between. The CDR3 DNA reads TGTGCCAGCAGGCCCGGAGGGCCTGGAAACACCATATATTTT. Encoded protein: CASRPGGPGNTIYF.

The chain recombines TRBV28 with TRBJ1-2, with 11 positions matching TRBD1. CDR3 size: 14 residues. The V gene's germline CDR1 is MDHEN and CDR2 SYDVKM. V lost 4 bases, J lost 7 bases, and 5 bases stayed unmatched. In DNA, the CDR3 is TGTGCCAGCAGTTCTGGGACAGGGGGTGGTGGCTACACCTTC. Translation: CASSSGTGGGGYTF.

This clone was observed a single time. The V and J genes are TRBV10-3 and TRBJ1-5; D possibly corresponds to TRBD1 (5 bases). The V end lost 8 bases, the J end lost 6 bases, and 17 bases lay between the germline ends. The length of the CDR3 is 14 residues. Germline assignment: CDR1 ENHRY and CDR2 SYGVKD. The DNA of the CDR3 is TGTGCCATCCGCGGGGCGGGGGGAGCTCAGCCCCAGCATTTT. It codes for CAIRGAGGAQPQHF.

The CDR3 nucleotides are TGTGCCAGCAGTTCTCCCCCCAGAGCGGTTGAGCAGTTCTTC. As protein: CASSSPPRAVEQFF. The rearrangement links TRBV27 to TRBJ2-1; TRBD2 is a possible D gene (5 bases). Germline assignment: CDR1 MNHEY and CDR2 SMNVEV (reference sequence). V lost 4 bases to trimming and J lost 9 bases, with 16 bases between them. CDR3 size: 14 residues.